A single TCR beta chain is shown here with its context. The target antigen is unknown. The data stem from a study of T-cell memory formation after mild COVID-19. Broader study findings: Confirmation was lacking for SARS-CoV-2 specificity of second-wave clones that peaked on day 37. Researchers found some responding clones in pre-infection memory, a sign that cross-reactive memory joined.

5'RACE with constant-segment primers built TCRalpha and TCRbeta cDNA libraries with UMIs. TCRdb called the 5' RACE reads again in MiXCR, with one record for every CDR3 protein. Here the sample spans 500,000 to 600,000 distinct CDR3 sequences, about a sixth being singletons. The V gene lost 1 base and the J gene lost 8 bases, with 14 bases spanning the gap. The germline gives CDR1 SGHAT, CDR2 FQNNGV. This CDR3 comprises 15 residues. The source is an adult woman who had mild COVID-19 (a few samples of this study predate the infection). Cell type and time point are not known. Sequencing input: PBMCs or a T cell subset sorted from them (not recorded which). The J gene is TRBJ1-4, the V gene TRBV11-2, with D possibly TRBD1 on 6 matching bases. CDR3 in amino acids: CASSLGARGGEKLFF. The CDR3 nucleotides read TGTGCCAGCAGCTTAGGGGCCAGGGGAGGCGAAAAACTGTTTTTT.